The 13 T cell receptor beta chains presented below share a single source sample, sequenced in a study of immune heterogeneity within non-small cell lung tumors. The template consisted of bulk tumor genomic DNA, with around 600 ng used per sample. In surgery, several biopsies were collected from each primary tumor at widely spaced sites. Untreated, newly diagnosed non-small cell lung cancer patients underwent curative surgery. It was a multiplex PCR that amplified TCR beta CDR3, with 32 V and 13 J primers. MiXCR was run by TCRdb on the multiplex PCR reads, yielding one entry per CDR3 protein. There are approximately 2,000 distinct CDR3 sequences in the sample; 25% to 35% occur only once, and approximately 30% lies in the top ten. Specimen: lung tumor tissue. Receptor source: a man in his sixties with non-small cell lung cancer.

The CDR3 region has the DNA TGTGCCAGCAGCTTTTACCAACACGACAGGAAAGAGACCCAGTACTTC. Amino acid sequence: CASSFYQHDRKETQYF. V is TRBV11-3 and J is TRBJ2-5, with D possibly TRBD1 on 6 matching bases. Trimming removed 3 bases from V and 3 bases from J, with 17 bases in between. CDR1 is SGHNT, CDR2 YENEEA, per germline. The CDR3 is 16 amino acids.

This clonotype was detected only a few times. Here the CDR3 omits its conserved ending phenylalanine or tryptophan, so a read error is the likely source. The CDR3 is CASSLTVTYGYTL. CDR3 nucleotide sequence: TGTGCCAGCAGCTTGACAGTTACTTATGGCTACACCCTC. The V gene is TRBV5-5, the J gene TRBJ1-2, with D hard to call. The ends were cut back, 1 base at V and 5 bases at J, with 9 bases in the middle. The CDR3 consists of 13 residues. CDR1 and CDR2 from the germline V gene are SGHKS and YYEKEE (reference sequence).

By share, this clonotype ranks as medium-sized. CDR3 region: CSAPIGQGTNEQYF. DNA for the CDR3: TGCAGTGCTCCTATAGGACAGGGGACCAACGAGCAGTACTTC. This rearrangement joins TRBV20-1 to TRBJ2-7; TRBD1 agrees at 9 bases. This CDR3 has 14 residues. In germline, CDR1 is DFQATT, CDR2 SNEGSKA (reference sequence). Losses at the gene ends were 5 bases for V and 5 bases for J; bases not matched to a gene: 10.

Concerning this clonotype itself: This clone may be a read error of a much larger clone one base away. CDR3 amino acids: CVSSWSGREGPGQYF. In nucleotides, the CDR3 is TGTGTCAGCAGCTGGTCGGGACGGGAGGGCCCTGGGCAGTACTTC. The J gene is TRBJ2-7, the V gene TRBV11-3, with 8 bases matching TRBD2. Per germline, CDR1 SGHNT and CDR2 YENEEA. The CDR3 sequence is 15 residues long.

By its share, this clonotype is medium-sized. CDR3 loop: CSASEGGRSEAFF. CDR3 bases: TGCAGTGCTAGTGAAGGAGGGAGATCTGAAGCTTTCTTT. V gene TRBV20-1 combines with J gene TRBJ1-1; D is unclear. The CDR3 runs to 13 residues. Per germline, CDR1 DFQATT and CDR2 SNEGSKA (reference sequence). V was shortened by 3 bases and J by 6 bases, with 14 bases between the two germline ends.

The chain links TRBV27 to TRBJ2-1; 11 nucleotides align to TRBD1. Germline assignment: CDR1 MNHEY and CDR2 SMNVEV (reference sequence). Germline trimming cut 6 bases from V and 7 bases from J; bases unmatched to any gene: 8. This CDR3 region has 15 residues. The CDR3 nucleotides read TGTGCCAGCAGGCCGGGACAGGGGGGCCTTAATGAGCAGTTCTTC. Translated: CASRPGQGGLNEQFF.

Judged by abundance, this clonotype is large (0.1 to 1%). The chain links TRBV30 to TRBJ1-2, with TRBD1 matching over 8 bases. Trimming at V came to 5 bases and at J to 7 bases, leaving 6 bases not matched to a gene. CDR3 length equals 12 residues. Germline V lookup: CDR1 GTSNPN, CDR2 SVGIG (reference sequence). The DNA of the CDR3 is TGTGCCTGGCGAGGACAGGGCGGTGGCTACACCTTC. This gives the protein CAWRGQGGGYTF. Using reference TRBV30 and TRBJ1-2 for the parts outside the CDR3, the full variable domain is SQTIHQWPATLVQPVGSPLSLECTVEGTSNPNLYWYRQAAGRGLQLLFYSVGIGQISSEVPQNLSASRPQDRQFILSSKKLLLSDSGFYLCAWRGQGGGYTFGSGTRLTVV.

As concerns this clonotype: This sequence may be a read error, since a much larger clone differs from it by one base. The chain carries TRBV5-1 and TRBJ1-2; the D is unclear. CDR1 is SGHRS, CDR2 YFSETQ, per germline. V shed 4 bases and J shed 10 bases, with 17 bases lying between them. The CDR3 covers 13 residues. The CDR3, as DNA: TGCGCCAGCAGCCTTTTCCGAGGCCATGCCTACACCTTC. It yields the protein CASSLFRGHAYTF.

This clonotype counts as medium-sized. The rearrangement links TRBV20-1 to TRBJ1-3; possibly TRBD1 for D (5 bases). The germline V and J ends were trimmed by 6 bases and 0 bases, with 12 bases remaining between them. From germline, CDR1 is DFQATT and CDR2 SNEGSKA (reference sequence). The CDR3 loop spans 14 amino acids. The CDR3 DNA reads as TGCAGTGCCGCCGGGGCGGGCTCTGGAAACACCATATATTTT. It translates to CSAAGAGSGNTIYF.

This clonotype is termed medium-sized. This chain uses TRBV30 with TRBJ2-2, with 8 nucleotides matching TRBD1. This CDR3 contains 12 residues. Germline V gene sequence: CDR1 GTSNPN, CDR2 SVGIG (reference sequence). Trimming removed 8 bases from V and 1 base from J; junction bases left unmatched: 0. CDR3 in amino acids: CAGTGNTGELFF. The CDR3 region has the DNA TGTGCCGGGACAGGGAACACCGGGGAGCTGTTTTTT.

In regard to this clonotype: One base away lies a much larger clone, so this may be a sequencing read error. J is TRBJ2-7 and V is TRBV11-2; TRBD2 aligns across 7 bases. J was trimmed by 3 bases and V by 0 bases; bases with no gene match: 2. Per the germline V gene, CDR1 is SGHAT and CDR2 is FQNNGV. CDR3 length: 14 amino acids. CDR3 amino acids: CASSLDASGYEQYF. DNA for the CDR3: TGTGCCAGCAGCTTAGATGCTAGCGGCTACGAGCAGTACTTC.

This clonotype was counted a few times. The rearrangement links TRBV4-1 to TRBJ2-6; D might be TRBD1 or TRBD2, each matching 5 bases. CDR1 is MGHRA, CDR2 YSYEKL, per germline. Between the trimmed V and J ends, which lost 3 bases and 0 bases, there was a span of 12 bases. The CDR3 spans 17 residues. In DNA, the CDR3 is TGCGCCAGCAGCCAGGCGCCCGGGGCCTCTGGGGCCAACGTCCTGACTTTC. Its protein product is CASSQAPGASGANVLTF.

The chain uses TRBV6-1 and TRBJ1-1; possibly TRBD1 for D (5 bases). The germline V and J ends were trimmed by 6 bases and 0 bases, with 14 bases remaining between them. The length of the CDR3 is 15 residues. CDR1 and CDR2 (germline): MNHNS, SASEGT. CDR3 DNA: TGTGCCAGCAGCAACAAGGGGATTGTGAACACTGAAGCTTTCTTT. It encodes CASSNKGIVNTEAFF.